One and the same sample provided the 17 T cell receptor beta chains below, sequenced in a study of CD4+ T cells in melanoma. TCRdb's copy holds only in-frame clones and misses some; the assay was immunoSEQ multiplex PCR. The table includes 12,000 to 15,000 clones, 60% to 75% detected once. What was sequenced was cells from a culture (not recorded whether cultured in vitro). The receptors come from a human donor with melanoma.

The table lists this clone with a few counts. This chain links TRBV11-2 with TRBJ2-5; possible D gene TRBD1, 6 bases. Germline loops: CDR1 SGHAT, CDR2 FQNNGV. The CDR3 has 13 residues. Trimming removed 5 bases from V and 6 bases from J, with 13 bases in between. The CDR3 loop reads CASSVGGSKTQYF. CDR3 DNA: TGTGCCAGCAGCGTAGGGGGTTCCAAGACCCAGTACTTC. Supplemented by reference TRBV11-2 and TRBJ2-5, the full variable domain reads EAGVAQSPRYKIIEKRQSVAFWCNPISGHATLYWYQQILGQGPKLLIQFQNNGVVDDSQLPKDRFSAERLKGVDSTLKIQPAKLEDSAVYLCASSVGGSKTQYFGPGTRLLVL.

The CDR3 is CASSPTGQGNGYTF. CDR3 sequence (DNA): TGTGCCAGCAGCCCGACGGGACAGGGAAATGGCTACACCTTC. The chain combines TRBV11-2 with TRBJ1-2, with 9 bases aligning to TRBD1. Trimming removed 5 bases from V and 6 bases from J; junction bases left unmatched: 7. The CDR3 runs 14 residues. The germline V gene encodes CDR1 SGHAT and CDR2 FQNNGV.

Concerning this clone itself: One end of the junction is discordant with germline, which a read error may explain. The J gene is TRBJ1-1, the V gene TRBV12-5; D is uncertain. Germline loops: CDR1 LGHNT, CDR2 FRNRAP. The CDR3 spans 12 residues. CDR3 sequence reads: CASGQRNTDAFF. CDR3 in DNA: TGTGCTAGTGGACAAAGGAACACTGACGCTTTCTTT.

This clone appeared a few times. This specimen includes other DNA sequences encoding the same CDR3. This chain uses TRBV10-1 with TRBJ2-5, with 7 positions matching TRBD1. CDR1 is WNHNN and CDR2 is SYGVQD in the germline V gene (reference sequence). Germline trimming cut 0 bases from V and 5 bases from J; bases unmatched to any gene: 3. The CDR3 has 14 residues. The DNA of the CDR3 is TGCGCCAGCAGTGAGTCACAGGGGAAGGAGACCCAGTACTTC. Translating gives CASSESQGKETQYF.

The V call is TRBV29-1, the J call TRBJ1-1; D is undetermined. V was cut by 7 bases and J by 0 bases, with 12 bases left in between. Germline V gene sequence: CDR1 SQVTM, CDR2 ANQGSEA. The CDR3 extends over 13 amino acids. CDR3 sequence (DNA): TGCAGCGGGGGAGTTAATCTGAACACTGAAGCTTTCTTT. It encodes CSGGVNLNTEAFF.

The chain recombines TRBV2 with TRBJ1-5; D uncertain. The CDR3 extends over 16 amino acids. CDR1 and CDR2 (germline): SNHLY, FYNNEI. The V gene lost 2 bases and the J gene lost 5 bases, with 16 bases spanning the gap. The CDR3 reads CASSENGLQRDQPQHF. CDR3 DNA: TGTGCCAGCAGTGAAAATGGGCTACAAAGGGATCAGCCCCAGCATTTT.

This clone was picked up a small number of times. This rearrangement joins TRBV18 to TRBJ2-1, with TRBD2 identical over 10 bases. J lost 6 bases, V lost 3 bases, and 5 bases had no gene match. The germline V gene has CDR1 KGHSH and CDR2 LQKENI. The CDR3 extends over 15 amino acids. CDR3 protein: CASSPGTSEGNEQFF. The CDR3 DNA reads TGTGCCAGCTCACCCGGGACTAGCGAGGGCAATGAGCAGTTCTTC.

This sequence joins TRBV18 and TRBJ1-4; TRBD1 might be the D (6 bases). The germline V gene has CDR1 KGHSH and CDR2 LQKENI. The CDR3 length is 14 residues. V lost 3 bases to trimming and J lost 7 bases, with 12 bases between them. The CDR3 DNA reads as TGTGCCAGCTCACCTAACAGGGCAGCTGAAAAACTGTTTTTT. Encoded protein: CASSPNRAAEKLFF.

J is TRBJ2-1 and V is TRBV18; the D is unclear. The CDR3 runs 14 residues. Germline V gene lookup returns CDR1 KGHSH and CDR2 LQKENI. V was shortened by 4 bases and J by 3 bases, with 10 bases between the two germline ends. CDR3 nucleotides: TGTGCCAGCTCACTGACGCTAGACTACAATGAGCAGTTCTTC. Translating it yields CASSLTLDYNEQFF.

CDR3 sequence reads: CASRPDRGVTEAFF. For the CDR3, the DNA is TGTGCCAGCAGACCGGACAGGGGGGTGACTGAAGCTTTCTTT. The chain links TRBV6-5 to TRBJ1-1, with TRBD1 matching 10 bases. This CDR3 has 14 residues. CDR1 MNHEY and CDR2 SVGAGI come from the germline V gene. V was pared by 6 bases and J by 5 bases, with 6 bases of the junction left unmatched.

V is TRBV11-2 and J is TRBJ2-5; 7 bases agree with TRBD1. This CDR3 is built from 13 residues. Germline assignment: CDR1 SGHAT and CDR2 FQNNGV. V shed 5 bases, J shed 3 bases, and the junction held 3 bases outside the gene matches. The CDR3 bases are TGTGCCAGCAGCCCGACAGGGAAAGAGACCCAGTACTTC. Its translation is CASSPTGKETQYF.

The chain combines TRBV9 with TRBJ2-7, with 8 bases fitting TRBD1. CDR1 is SGDLS and CDR2 is YYNGEE in the germline V gene. The trim removed 3 bases at V and 0 bases at J, leaving 5 bases unmatched. CDR3 length equals 15 residues. Written as DNA, the CDR3 is TGTGCCAGCAGCGGAGACGACAGGGGCTCCTACGAGCAGTACTTC. Protein product: CASSGDDRGSYEQYF.

By sample share, this clone is medium-sized. The genes are TRBV6-5 and TRBJ1-2, with TRBD1 matching over 7 bases. Per the germline V gene, CDR1 is MNHEY and CDR2 is SVGAGI. With V trimmed by 6 bases and J by 1 base, 5 bases remained unmatched. The CDR3 has 14 amino acids. CDR3 amino acids: CASRQRDSNYGYTF. The DNA of the CDR3 is TGTGCCAGCAGGCAACGGGACAGTAACTATGGCTACACCTTC.

There are a few counts of this clone. The chain uses TRBV5-1 and TRBJ1-2; D is perhaps TRBD1 (5 bases). The CDR3 consists of 13 residues. V lost 4 bases to trimming and J lost 3 bases, with 10 bases between them. The germline V gene has CDR1 SGHRS and CDR2 YFSETQ. The CDR3 region has the DNA TGCGCCAGCAGCGGGCAGGGAGACTATGGCTACACCTTC. Translating it yields CASSGQGDYGYTF.

The chain links TRBV19 to TRBJ1-5; tentative D call: TRBD1 (6 bases). Germline V gene lookup returns CDR1 LNHDA and CDR2 SQIVND (reference sequence). This CDR3 has 14 amino acids. Trimming stripped 3 bases from V and 6 bases from J, with 12 bases between. For the CDR3, the DNA is TGTGCCAGTAGTATGACGGGGGCAAGTCAGCCCCAGCATTTT. As protein: CASSMTGASQPQHF.

There are a few counts of this clone. The rearrangement links TRBV4-1 to TRBJ1-6; 7 bases map to TRBD1. The V segment lost 2 bases and the J segment 8 bases; nucleotides outside the gene matches: 12. Germline assignment: CDR1 MGHRA and CDR2 YSYEKL. The CDR3 runs 17 residues. CDR3 DNA sequence: TGCGCCAGCAGCCAACGGCGGCGACAGGGAGATCATTCACCCCTCCACTTT. Encoded protein: CASSQRRRQGDHSPLHF.

The chain is built from TRBV7-2 and TRBJ2-6; D is unresolved. Germline CDR1 and CDR2: SGHTA and FQGNSA. Trimming took off 6 bases at V and 0 bases at J, with 9 bases between the two ends. The length of the CDR3 is 15 residues. This CDR3 is CASSFRPSGANVLTF. The CDR3 nucleotides are TGTGCCAGCAGTTTTAGGCCCTCTGGGGCCAACGTCCTGACTTTC.